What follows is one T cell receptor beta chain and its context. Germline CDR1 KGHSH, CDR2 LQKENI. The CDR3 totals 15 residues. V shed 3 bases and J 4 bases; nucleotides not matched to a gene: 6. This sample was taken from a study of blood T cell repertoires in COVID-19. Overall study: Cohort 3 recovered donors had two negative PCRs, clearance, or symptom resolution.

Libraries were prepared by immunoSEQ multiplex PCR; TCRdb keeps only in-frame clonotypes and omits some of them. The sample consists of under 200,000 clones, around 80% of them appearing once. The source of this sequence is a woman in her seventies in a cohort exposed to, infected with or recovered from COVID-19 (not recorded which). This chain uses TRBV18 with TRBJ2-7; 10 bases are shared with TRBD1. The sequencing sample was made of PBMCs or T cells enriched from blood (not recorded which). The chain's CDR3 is CASSPGTGEGYEQYF. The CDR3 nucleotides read TGTGCCAGCTCACCGGGGACAGGGGAAGGGTACGAGCAGTACTTC.